This is a list of T cell receptor beta chains from one sample in a study of Ad26.COV2.S vaccination and SARS-CoV-2 variants. Profiled with immunoSEQ multiplex PCR; TCRdb holds only in-frame clones, not every one. The table shows roughly 700,000 clones, with roughly 90% occurring only once. Sequenced here: peripheral blood, sampled in a trial of Ad26.COV2.S vaccine versus placebo. The source is a person aged 18-60 years who received the Ad26.COV2.S COVID-19 vaccine or a placebo. The CDR3 runs from the conserved cysteine through the conserved F or W. The D gene is left open where the match is weak. Not every row has a clone size; where given, it reads once, few, many or a size class.

D: TRBD1
J: TRBJ1-1
V: TRBV4-3
size: NA
DNA: TGCGCCAGCAGCCAATGGGGACAGGACCTGACTGAAGCTTTCTTT
CDR3: CASSQWGQDLTEAFF

D: NA
J: TRBJ1-5
V: TRBV4-2
size: NA
DNA: TGTGCCAGCAGCCAAGATTCGGGTGTGAATCAGCCCCAGCATTTT
CDR3: CASSQDSGVNQPQHF

D: NA
J: TRBJ2-3
V: TRBV11-3
size: NA
DNA: TGTGCCAGCAGCCACGACGCAGATACGCAGTATTTT
CDR3: CASSHDADTQYF

D: NA
J: TRBJ1-2
V: TRBV5-4
size: NA
DNA: TGTGCCAGCAGCTCGGGGCAGATATATGGCTACACCTTC
CDR3: CASSSGQIYGYTF

D: TRBD2
J: TRBJ2-2
V: TRBV24-1
size: NA
DNA: TGTGCCACCAGCCCGGGGGGGAAGATTGGGACCGGGGAGCTGTTTTTT
CDR3: CATSPGGKIGTGELFF

D: TRBD1
J: TRBJ2-5
V: TRBV6-5
size: NA
DNA: TGTGCCAGCAGCCGGGACAGGGCTCAAGAGACCCAGTACTTC
CDR3: CASSRDRAQETQYF

D: NA
J: TRBJ1-1
V: TRBV4-1
size: NA
DNA: TGCGCCAGCAGCCAAGAGAGAGGGGTCGGCGAAGCTTTCTTT
CDR3: CASSQERGVGEAFF

D: TRBD1
J: TRBJ1-2
V: TRBV25-1
size: NA
DNA: TGTGCCAGCCAAGGGACAGACTATGGCTACACCTTC
CDR3: CASQGTDYGYTF

D: TRBD2
J: TRBJ2-1
V: TRBV7-6
size: NA
DNA: TGTGCCAGCAGCTTAGTCACTAGCGATAGCTCCTACAATGAGCAGTTCTTC
CDR3: CASSLVTSDSSYNEQFF

D: NA
J: TRBJ2-2
V: TRBV12-5
size: NA
DNA: TGTGCTAGTGGCCGCCTTGGGTGGGGCAACACCGGGGAGCTGTTTTTT
CDR3: CASGRLGWGNTGELFF

D: TRBD2
J: TRBJ2-5
V: TRBV29-1
size: few
DNA: TGCAGCGTACTAGCGGGAGAGACCCAGTACTTC
CDR3: CSVLAGETQYF

D: NA
J: TRBJ1-3
V: TRBV10-3
size: NA
DNA: TGTGCCATCAGTGAGACAGAAGCTGGAAACACCATATATTTT
CDR3: CAISETEAGNTIYF

D: NA
J: TRBJ2-3
V: TRBV2
size: once
DNA: TGTGCCAGCAGTCGGGACTCGAGAGATACGCAGTATTTT
CDR3: CASSRDSRDTQYF

D: NA
J: TRBJ2-7
V: TRBV30
size: NA
DNA: TGTGCCTGGAGTAGGGGACCCACGACGCCGCAGTACTTC
CDR3: CAWSRGPTTPQYF

D: TRBD2
J: TRBJ2-7
V: TRBV18
size: few
DNA: TGTGCCAGCTCACCTCCGACTAGCGGGGGAACTTACGAGCAGTACTTC
CDR3: CASSPPTSGGTYEQYF

D: TRBD1
J: TRBJ2-2
V: TRBV5-1
size: NA
DNA: TGCGCCAGCACCTTTACCCCGACAGGGCCGAACACCGGGGAGCTGTTTTTT
CDR3: CASTFTPTGPNTGELFF

D: NA
J: TRBJ1-6
V: TRBV20-1
size: few
DNA: TGCAGTGCTAGTGACCAGGAGGCCTATAATTCACCCCTCCACTTT
CDR3: CSASDQEAYNSPLHF

D: NA
J: TRBJ2-1
V: TRBV7-9
size: NA
DNA: TGTGCCAGCAGCTATACAGGGATCCTCAATGAGCAGTTCTTC
CDR3: CASSYTGILNEQFF

D: NA
J: TRBJ2-6
V: TRBV19
size: NA
DNA: TGTGCCAGTAGTATACAGGGGTCTGGGGCCAACGTCCTGACTTTC
CDR3: CASSIQGSGANVLTF

D: NA
J: TRBJ1-6
V: TRBV30
size: few
DNA: TGTGCCTGGAGTCCCCTGGGCAATTCACCCCTCCACTTT
CDR3: CAWSPLGNSPLHF

D: NA
J: TRBJ1-1
V: TRBV7-9
size: NA
DNA: TGTGCCAGCAGCTCCGGCCAAAACACTGAAGCTTTCTTT
CDR3: CASSSGQNTEAFF

D: NA
J: TRBJ1-1
V: TRBV18
size: NA
DNA: TGTGCCAGCTCACCCACGGACAGGAACACTGAAGCTTTCTTT
CDR3: CASSPTDRNTEAFF

D: NA
J: TRBJ1-1
V: TRBV4-3
size: NA
DNA: TGCGCCAGCAGCCAATTTGGGACACACACTGAAGCTTTCTTT
CDR3: CASSQFGTHTEAFF

D: NA
J: TRBJ2-5
V: TRBV5-6
size: NA
DNA: TGTGCCAGCAGCTTTGGGGACACAGAGACCCAGTACTTC
CDR3: CASSFGDTETQYF

D: TRBD1
J: TRBJ1-5
V: TRBV10-2
size: NA
DNA: TGCGCCAGCGGGGACAGGGGTGAGCCCCAGCATTTT
CDR3: CASGDRGEPQHF

D: NA
J: TRBJ2-5
V: TRBV7-2
size: NA
DNA: TGTGCCAGCAGCCGGCACGGAAACCAAGAGACCCAGTACTTC
CDR3: CASSRHGNQETQYF

D: NA
J: TRBJ1-2
V: TRBV5-1
size: NA
DNA: TGCGCCAGCAGCCCCGGGGCAGCGGCTAACTATGGCTACACCTTC
CDR3: CASSPGAAANYGYTF

D: NA
J: TRBJ1-5
V: TRBV28
size: NA
DNA: TGTGCCAGCCACCTTCAGGGAAGCAATCAGCCCCAGCATTTT
CDR3: CASHLQGSNQPQHF

D: TRBD1
J: TRBJ1-2
V: TRBV7-2
size: NA
DNA: TGTGCCAGCAGCTTGGGCCCGGGACAGGGGGACTATGGCTACACCTTC
CDR3: CASSLGPGQGDYGYTF

D: NA
J: TRBJ1-5
V: TRBV28
size: few
DNA: TGTGCCAGCAGTGGGACCGCTGCTTACCATCAGCCCCAGCATTTT
CDR3: CASSGTAAYHQPQHF

D: TRBD1
J: TRBJ1-6
V: TRBV7-9
size: once
DNA: TGTGCCAGCAGCTTAGGAAGGACAGGAAATAATTCACCCCTCCACTTT
CDR3: CASSLGRTGNNSPLHF

D: TRBD2
J: TRBJ2-1
V: TRBV7-2
size: once
DNA: TGTGCCAGCAGCCGGACTAGCGGGAGTGTCTCCTACAATGAGCAGTTCTTC
CDR3: CASSRTSGSVSYNEQFF

D: NA
J: TRBJ1-1
V: TRBV4-1
size: NA
DNA: TGCGCCAGCAGCCAAGGCGTGAACACTGAAGCTTTCTTT
CDR3: CASSQGVNTEAFF

D: NA
J: TRBJ2-7
V: TRBV10-3
size: NA
DNA: TGTGCCATCAGTGAGTTAAGATACGAGCAGTACTTC
CDR3: CAISELRYEQYF

D: NA
J: TRBJ1-3
V: TRBV7-9
size: few
DNA: TGTGCCAGCAGCTTAGAGGGACAAGAAAAAAACACCATATATTTT
CDR3: CASSLEGQEKNTIYF

D: NA
J: TRBJ2-1
V: TRBV5-4
size: NA
DNA: TGTGCCAGCAGCTTGTTTGGGATCGATGAGCAGTTCTTC
CDR3: CASSLFGIDEQFF

D: NA
J: TRBJ2-3
V: TRBV28
size: NA
DNA: TGTGCCGCCCGCGGGAACACAGATACGCAGTATTTT
CDR3: CAARGNTDTQYF

D: NA
J: TRBJ2-1
V: TRBV5-6
size: NA
DNA: TGTGCCAGCAATTGGGCGTCCGGGCCCTACAATGAGCAGTTCTTC
CDR3: CASNWASGPYNEQFF

D: TRBD1
J: TRBJ1-2
V: TRBV18
size: NA
DNA: TGTGCCAGCTCACCGGACAGGGAAGGTGGCTACACCTTC
CDR3: CASSPDREGGYTF

D: NA
J: TRBJ1-2
V: TRBV4-2
size: NA
DNA: TGTGCCAGCAGCCAAGGCCGTGAGGGGCCCTATGGCTACACCTTC
CDR3: CASSQGREGPYGYTF

D: NA
J: TRBJ2-7
V: TRBV9
size: NA
DNA: TGTGCCAGCAGCCGGACTATTAGGGACGAGCAGTACTTC
CDR3: CASSRTIRDEQYF

D: NA
J: TRBJ1-4
V: TRBV14
size: once
DNA: TGTGCCAGCAGCCAAGATAATTGGTACGGCGAAAAACTGTTTTTT
CDR3: CASSQDNWYGEKLFF

D: NA
J: TRBJ1-1
V: TRBV5-5
size: NA
DNA: TGTGCCAGCAGTCCAGGACTCAGCGGTACAGCTTTCTTT
CDR3: CASSPGLSGTAFF

D: NA
J: TRBJ1-1
V: TRBV12-3/TRBV12-4
size: NA
DNA: TGTGCCAGCAGGAGATCAGGTCCAGCTTTCTTT
CDR3: CASRRSGPAFF

D: TRBD1
J: TRBJ1-1
V: TRBV6-4
size: NA
DNA: TGTGCCAGCAGTCCGAGGACAGGAGGGAACATGAACACTGAAGCTTTCTTT
CDR3: CASSPRTGGNMNTEAFF

D: TRBD1
J: TRBJ1-1
V: TRBV24-1
size: NA
DNA: TGTGCCACCAGTGAACGACAGGGAATAGCTTTCTTT
CDR3: CATSERQGIAFF

D: NA
J: TRBJ2-7
V: TRBV5-1
size: NA
DNA: TGCGCCAGCAGCTTGGATTCCGGACAGACCTACGAGCAGTACTTC
CDR3: CASSLDSGQTYEQYF

D: NA
J: TRBJ2-7
V: TRBV6-1
size: NA
DNA: TGTGCCAGCAGTGAAAACAGGAGGGCTTTGGGGCAGTACTTC
CDR3: CASSENRRALGQYF

D: NA
J: TRBJ1-1
V: TRBV12-5
size: NA
DNA: TGTGCTAGTGGTTTGGTACTACGTAGGGAAGGCGCTGAAGCTTTCTTT
CDR3: CASGLVLRREGAEAFF

D: NA
J: TRBJ1-5
V: TRBV28
size: NA
DNA: TGTGCCAGCAGTTTTGGGGCGTCTGGGAATCAGCCCCAGCATTTT
CDR3: CASSFGASGNQPQHF

D: NA
J: TRBJ1-3
V: TRBV3-1/TRBV3-2
size: few
DNA: TGTGCCAGCAGCCAAGAGTTTCCGGGGCCCGGTAACACCATATATTTT
CDR3: CASSQEFPGPGNTIYF

D: NA
J: TRBJ1-2
V: TRBV6-5
size: once
DNA: TGTGCCAGCAGTCGTTCGACAGGACGGCTATCCTTC
CDR3: CASSRSTGRLSF

D: NA
J: TRBJ2-5
V: TRBV20-1
size: NA
DNA: TGCAGTGCTAGAATCCGGGAGACCCAGTACTTC
CDR3: CSARIRETQYF

D: NA
J: TRBJ2-3
V: TRBV30
size: NA
DNA: TGTGCCTGGAGTGTTGATAGTAACACAGATACGCAGTATTTT
CDR3: CAWSVDSNTDTQYF